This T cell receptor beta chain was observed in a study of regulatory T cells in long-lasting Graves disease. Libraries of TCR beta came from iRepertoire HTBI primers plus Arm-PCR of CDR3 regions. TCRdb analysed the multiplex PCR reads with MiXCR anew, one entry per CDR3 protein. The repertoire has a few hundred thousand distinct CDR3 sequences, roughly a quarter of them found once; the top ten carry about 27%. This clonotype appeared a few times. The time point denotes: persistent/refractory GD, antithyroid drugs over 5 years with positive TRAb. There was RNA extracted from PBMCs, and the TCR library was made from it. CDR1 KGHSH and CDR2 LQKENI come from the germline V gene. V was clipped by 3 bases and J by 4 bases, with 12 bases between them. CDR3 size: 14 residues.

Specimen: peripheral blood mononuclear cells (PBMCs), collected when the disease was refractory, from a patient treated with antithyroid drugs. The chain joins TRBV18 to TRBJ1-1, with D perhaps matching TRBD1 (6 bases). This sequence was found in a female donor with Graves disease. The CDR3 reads CASSPSPRGTEAFF. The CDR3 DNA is TGTGCCAGCTCACCGAGTCCCAGGGGCACTGAAGCTTTCTTT. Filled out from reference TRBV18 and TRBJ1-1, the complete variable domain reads NAGVMQNPRHLVRRRGQEARLRCSPMKGHSHVYWYRQLPEEGLKFMVYLQKENIIDESGMPKERFSAEFPKEGPSILRIQQVVRGDSAAYFCASSPSPRGTEAFFGQGTRLTVV.